A selection of T cell receptor beta chains follows, all from one sample in a study of CD8 T cells in ankylosing spondylitis. MiXCR, applied by TCRdb to the 5' RACE reads, yields one record per CDR3 protein. Here the sample spans hundreds of thousands of distinct CDR3 sequences, around 20% being singletons. Sequenced: blood, either unsorted or a sorted T cell fraction (not recorded which). Receptors originate from a male donor with ankylosing spondylitis or in good health (not recorded which). Each CDR3 is given with its conserved first and last residue. D genes are given only for firm matches. Not all rows give a size; the values are once, few, many and, for expanded clones, a class.

j_gene,v_gene,abundance,d_gene,CDR3nt,CDR3aa
TRBJ1-1,TRBV20-1,.,.,TGCAGTGCTAGAGATGTGCGGAGGGAAAACACTGAAGCTTTCTTT,CSARDVRRENTEAFF
TRBJ2-3,TRBV29-1,many,.,TGCAGCGCTCGGGGCCCGTCGGGGAAGGAGTATTTT,CSARGPSGKEYF
TRBJ1-1,TRBV12-3/TRBV12-4,.,TRBD1,TGTGCCGGCAGAGCGAACAGGGGGCACACTGAAGCTTTCTTT,CAGRANRGHTEAFF
TRBJ2-1,TRBV20-1,.,TRBD2,TGCAGTGCTAGAGAAGGGGATAGCGGGAGGGCGGCGCAGTTCTTC,CSAREGDSGRAAQFF
TRBJ2-3,TRBV21-1,.,.,TGTGCCAGCAGCAAAGGAGAGGGGGGCTACACAGATACGCAGTATTTT,CASSKGEGGYTDTQYF
TRBJ1-1,TRBV12-3/TRBV12-4,many,.,TGTGCCAGCAGGCTAATAACTGAAGCTTTCTTT,CASRLITEAFF
TRBJ1-1,TRBV5-6,.,TRBD1,TGTGCCAGCAGCTCGAACAGGGGAACGAACACTGAAGCTTTCTTT,CASSSNRGTNTEAFF
TRBJ2-3,TRBV20-1,.,TRBD2,TGCAGTGCTCCCCCCGCGGGAGCGAAAAGCACAGATACGCAGTATTTT,CSAPPAGAKSTDTQYF
TRBJ1-3,TRBV5-4,few,.,TGTGCCAGCAGCTTGGGGGGGCTGGCTGGAAACACCATATATTTT,CASSLGGLAGNTIYF
TRBJ1-2,TRBV11-2,.,.,TGTGCCAGCAGCTTTAGGCAGGGTATGGATGGCTACACCTTC,CASSFRQGMDGYTF
TRBJ2-5,TRBV20-1,few,.,TGCAGTGCTAAACGGGACTCGATACAAGAGACCCAGTACTTC,CSAKRDSIQETQYF
TRBJ2-2,TRBV5-1,many,.,TGCGCCAGCAGCTTCGACAGCCAGAACACCGGGGAGCTGTTTTTT,CASSFDSQNTGELFF
TRBJ2-1,TRBV29-1,.,TRBD2,TGCAGCGCTGAAGACACGGGACTAGCGGTCTACAATGAGCAGTTCTTC,CSAEDTGLAVYNEQFF
TRBJ2-1,TRBV5-1,many,TRBD1,TGCGCCAGCAGCCGAGGTGACAGGGGGGTATACAATGAGCAGTTCTTC,CASSRGDRGVYNEQFF
TRBJ2-3,TRBV3-1,many,TRBD2,TGCGCCAGCAGCCCTCGGACTAGAACAGATACGCAGTATTTT,CASSPRTRTDTQYF
TRBJ1-3,TRBV6-1,.,TRBD1,TGTGCCAGCAACCTTCGACAGGGACGGGGAAACACCATATATTTT,CASNLRQGRGNTIYF
TRBJ2-2,TRBV12-3/TRBV12-4,few,.,TGTGCCAGCAGTTTAGCGGGAGCTTGGACGCTCGGGGAGCTGTTTTTT,CASSLAGAWTLGELFF
TRBJ1-3,TRBV6-4,few,.,TGTGCCGCGAGTGAATTAAATTACTCTGGAAACACCATATATTTT,CAASELNYSGNTIYF
TRBJ1-5,TRBV2,few,.,TGTGCCAGCAGTCTCTACGGTTACAATCAGCCCCAGCATTTT,CASSLYGYNQPQHF
TRBJ1-5,TRBV6-8,.,.,TGTGCCAGCAGGGTCAATAGCAATCAGCCCCAGCATTTT,CASRVNSNQPQHF
TRBJ2-5,TRBV10-1,.,TRBD2,TGCGCCAGCGCGGCGGGAGGACCTCAGGAGACCCAGTACTTC,CASAAGGPQETQYF
TRBJ2-3,TRBV7-2,few,TRBD1,TGTGCCAGCAGCACACAGGGGGCTGAAGATACGCAGTATTTT,CASSTQGAEDTQYF
TRBJ2-1,TRBV12-3/TRBV12-4,.,TRBD2,TGTGCCAGCAGTTTAACTAGCGGGAGGGTTGGTGAGCAGTTCTTC,CASSLTSGRVGEQFF
TRBJ2-1,TRBV6-2/TRBV6-3,many,.,TGTGCCAGCAGTTACTCTCCGTGGCAGGTCTGGGGGCCTGAGCAGTTCTTC,CASSYSPWQVWGPEQFF
TRBJ1-2,TRBV28,.,.,TGTGCCAGCAGTTTAGGGGCTCAAGCTAACTATGGCTACACCTTC,CASSLGAQANYGYTF
TRBJ1-4,TRBV12-3/TRBV12-4,.,.,TGTGCCAGCAGTCCGGAGGGAGCAACTAATGAAAAACTGTTTTTT,CASSPEGATNEKLFF
TRBJ2-3,TRBV6-2/TRBV6-3,many,.,TGTGCCAGCAACCCAGGGTTAGGAAAGACAGATACGCAGTATTTT,CASNPGLGKTDTQYF
TRBJ2-1,TRBV5-1,.,TRBD2,TGCGCCAGCAGCATTAGCGGGATCTCCTACAATGAGCAGTTCTTC,CASSISGISYNEQFF
TRBJ1-2,TRBV29-1,few,TRBD1,TGCAGCGTTGAACTAACGGGGACAGGGGGCTATGGCTACACCTTC,CSVELTGTGGYGYTF
TRBJ2-6,TRBV6-1,many,TRBD2,TGTGCCAGCAGGTCCCGGGGGGGCTCTGGGGCCAACGTCCTGACTTTC,CASRSRGGSGANVLTF
TRBJ2-5,TRBV28,few,.,TGTGCCAGCAGTTTCAGGGGCGGCTCCCAAGAGACCCAGTACTTC,CASSFRGGSQETQYF
TRBJ2-2,TRBV5-5,once,TRBD1,TGTGCCAGCAGCTTGGTCCGGGACAGAAATCCCGGGGAGCTGTTTTTT,CASSLVRDRNPGELFF
TRBJ2-1,TRBV20-1,few,TRBD2,TGCAGTGCTAGGGGACTAGCGGGGCCCAATGAGCAGTTCTTC,CSARGLAGPNEQFF
TRBJ1-1,TRBV5-1,many,.,TGCGCCAGCAGCTTGGATTGGGGGGACACTGAAGCTTTCTTT,CASSLDWGDTEAFF
TRBJ2-5,TRBV28,few,TRBD2,TGTGCGGCCGGGGGGGGTTCCCTGGGACAAGAGACCCAGTACTTC,CAAGGGSLGQETQYF
TRBJ2-1,TRBV7-8,many,.,TGTGCCAGCAGTCGAGAACAGTCTAACTACAATGAGCAGTTCTTC,CASSREQSNYNEQFF
TRBJ1-1,TRBV29-1,.,TRBD1,TGCAGCGCCGCATTTGGGACAGGGGGCAGGAACACTGAAGCTTTCTTT,CSAAFGTGGRNTEAFF
TRBJ1-3,TRBV6-1,few,.,TGTGCCAGCAGACCACACAAGGAAATCTCTGGAAACACCATATATTTT,CASRPHKEISGNTIYF
TRBJ2-3,TRBV5-1,few,.,TGCGCCAGCAGCTTTGGCAATGCTCCAGATACGCAGTATTTT,CASSFGNAPDTQYF
TRBJ2-2,TRBV9,few,.,TGTGCCAGCAGCCCCCACGGGAACACCGGGGAGCTGTTTTTT,CASSPHGNTGELFF
TRBJ2-3,TRBV20-1,few,TRBD2,TGCAGTGCTGCGGGACTAGTCACAGATACGCAGTATTTT,CSAAGLVTDTQYF
TRBJ2-3,TRBV2,.,.,TGTGCCAGCAGTGAAGCGCTAGGCGGGAACACAGATACGCAGTATTTT,CASSEALGGNTDTQYF
TRBJ1-2,TRBV28,.,.,TGTGCCAGCAGTTTTAAGTATGGCTACACCTTC,CASSFKYGYTF
TRBJ1-5,TRBV16,.,.,TGTGCCAGCAGCCAATCTAGGGCAGATAATCAGCCCCAGCATTTT,CASSQSRADNQPQHF
TRBJ1-1,TRBV5-1,.,.,TGCGCCAGCAGCCTGAACCCTACCTTGAACACTGAAGCTTTCTTT,CASSLNPTLNTEAFF
TRBJ2-6,TRBV9,.,.,TGTGCCAGCAGCGTAGACGAGATACGGGACGTCCTGACTTTC,CASSVDEIRDVLTF
TRBJ1-2,TRBV3-1,.,.,TGTGCCAGCAGCCAAGATGCCAGTCTCAACGGCTACACCTTC,CASSQDASLNGYTF
TRBJ2-5,TRBV3-1,few,.,TGTGCCAGCAGCCAAGGCTCCGAGCGCGAGACCCAGTACTTC,CASSQGSERETQYF
TRBJ2-1,TRBV20-1,few,.,TGCAGTGCTACACCGCTCTGGGGGGGCCAATACAATGAGCAGTTCTTC,CSATPLWGGQYNEQFF
TRBJ1-1,TRBV29-1,.,.,TGCAGCGCCGTCCCTATCGGGGAGACAGCTCTGAACACTGAAGCTTTCTTT,CSAVPIGETALNTEAFF
TRBJ2-2,TRBV20-1,many,.,TGCAGTGCGCCACTGAATTACTGGCGAGGGCCCGGGGAGCTGTTTTTT,CSAPLNYWRGPGELFF
TRBJ2-2,TRBV5-1,few,.,TGCGCCAGCAGTCCTGGCTGGGGGACGAACACCGGGGAGCTGTTTTTT,CASSPGWGTNTGELFF
TRBJ2-2,TRBV7-8,few,.,TGTGCCAGCAGCGAAGGGGGCGGGACGGAGAACACCGGGGAGCTGTTTTTT,CASSEGGGTENTGELFF